These 27 T cell receptor beta chains were all obtained from the same sample, sequenced in a study of blood T cells in healthy people across ages. For the second PCR, which ran for about 7 to 12 cycles, a sample-barcoded 5' primer and a J-beta primer mix were used. In TCRdb, the 5' RACE reads were re-called with MiXCR into one record per CDR3 protein. The repertoire consists of roughly 790,000 distinct CDR3 sequences, with roughly two fifths occurring once and the leading ten covering under 25%. Sequencing was done on a sample of blood. The receptors originated from a woman aged 55-69 years in good health.

The table lists this clonotype with many counts. The J gene is TRBJ2-3, the V gene TRBV9; D remains unclear. The CDR3 spans 12 residues. Germline V CDR1 and CDR2: SGDLS, YYNGEE. V lost 0 bases to trimming and J lost 3 bases, with 2 bases between them. Here the CDR3 reads CASSVGTDTQYF. CDR3 bases: TGTGCCAGCAGCGTAGGAACAGATACGCAGTATTTT.

The rearrangement links TRBV6-2 or TRBV6-3 to TRBJ1-2; D not resolved. The germline CDR1 and CDR2 sequences are MNHEY and SVGEGT. The V and J ends lost 2 bases and 1 base respectively, with 17 bases between them. This CDR3 is built from 17 residues. CDR3 coding DNA: TGTGCCAGCAGTTACGAGGCTCAAGACCTCATTAACTATGGCTACACCTTC. Translation gives CASSYEAQDLINYGYTF.

This clonotype has only one observation. The chain couples TRBV3-1 to TRBJ2-1, with 9 bases matching TRBD2. Germline lookup yields CDR1 LGHDT and CDR2 YNNKEL (reference sequence). The junction had 14 bases not matched to a gene; V was cut back by 4 bases and J by 7 bases. This CDR3 is built from 17 residues. The CDR3 DNA reads TGTGCCAGCAGCCCTGTATTGTCGGGACTAGCCTCAAATGAGCAGTTCTTC. Translation: CASSPVLSGLASNEQFF.

To note about this clonotype: This clone may be a read error of a much larger clone one base away. V gene TRBV7-6 combines with J gene TRBJ2-5; 11 nucleotides match TRBD2. The DNA end is a closer match to TRBJ2-1, so the J assignment may be wrong. From germline, CDR1 is SGHVS and CDR2 FNYEAQ. CDR3 length: 16 amino acids. The CDR3 DNA follows: TGTGCCAGCAGCTTGGGACTAGCGGTTAGCCAAGAGACCCAGTTCTTC. It specifies CASSLGLAVSQETQFF.

A word on this clonotype: A read error may produce the germline difference seen at one junction end. The chain couples TRBV7-9 to TRBJ2-6, with TRBD1 identical over 10 bases. The CDR3 contains 18 residues. The germline V gene encodes CDR1 SEHNR and CDR2 FQNEAQ (reference sequence). The CDR3: CASRSGQGESLGANVMTF. CDR3 DNA: TGTGCCAGCAGATCCGGACAGGGGGAATCTCTCGGGGCCAACGTCATGACTTTC.

This clonotype showed up many times. The chain recombines TRBV29-1 with TRBJ2-5; D uncertain. V dropped 7 bases and J dropped 6 bases, with 15 bases sitting between them. CDR1 and CDR2 from the germline V gene are SQVTM and ANQGSEA. This CDR3 is built from 12 residues. The CDR3 spells CSASDPGQTQYF. The CDR3 bases are TGCAGCGCCTCGGACCCAGGACAGACCCAGTACTTC.

This clonotype was detected once. A read error may account for a junction end that differs from germline. This chain links TRBV3-1 with TRBJ1-2; the D is unclear. CDR3 length: 11 residues. Germline CDR1 reads LGHDT; CDR2 reads YNNKEL (reference sequence). Written as DNA, the CDR3 is TGTGCCGGCAGCCAAGTCGACGGCTACACCTTC. Protein: CAGSQVDGYTF.

This clonotype has just one count. This sequence may be a read error, since a much larger clone differs from it by one base. V usage is TRBV12-3 or TRBV12-4 and J usage is TRBJ2-1; D is possibly TRBD2 (6 bases). Trimming took off 6 bases at V and 13 bases at J, with 22 bases between the two ends. The CDR3 is 14 residues long. CDR3 residues: CASSLTLATETQFF. CDR3 coding DNA: TGTGCCAGCAGCCTCACCCTAGCGACGGAGACCCAGTTCTTC.

The CDR3 region has the DNA TGCGCCAGCAGCAACCCAGAGGGAGAGACCCAGTACTTC. Translation gives CASSNPEGETQYF. The rearrangement joins TRBV5-1 to TRBJ2-5; the D gene is possibly TRBD2 (5 bases). V was pared by 4 bases and J by 4 bases, with 11 bases between. The CDR3 is made up of 13 amino acids. The V gene's germline CDR1 is SGHRS and CDR2 YFSETQ. Variable domain in full (rest from reference TRBV5-1 and TRBJ2-5): KAGVTQTPRYLIKTRGQQVTLSCSPISGHRSVSWYQQTPGQGLQFLFEYFSETQRNKGNFPGRFSGRQFSNSRSEMNVSTLELGDSALYLCASSNPEGETQYFGPGTRLLVL.

V usage is TRBV12-3 or TRBV12-4 and J usage is TRBJ2-1, with 9 bases identical to TRBD2. V shed 5 bases, J shed 6 bases, and the junction held 11 bases outside the gene matches. This CDR3 has 16 residues. The CDR3 sequence is CASSVRGGGLGNEQFF. The CDR3 nucleotides read TGTGCCAGCAGTGTACGCGGGGGGGGACTTGGCAATGAGCAGTTCTTC.

The genes are TRBV6-5 and TRBJ2-7; unclear D gene. Germline V gives CDR1 MNHEY, CDR2 SVGAGI. The CDR3 sequence is 15 residues long. V was shortened by 6 bases and J by 2 bases, with 17 bases between the two germline ends. This CDR3 is CASRPDKAAPYEQYF. The CDR3 nucleotides are TGTGCCAGCAGACCCGACAAGGCAGCCCCCTACGAGCAGTACTTC.

This chain joins TRBV7-9 and TRBJ2-3, with D possibly TRBD2 on 6 matching bases. V was clipped by 3 bases and J by 5 bases, with 12 bases between them. Germline V gene sequence: CDR1 SEHNR, CDR2 FQNEAQ (reference sequence). This CDR3 comprises 14 residues. The CDR3 sequence is CASSFVPGVDTQYF. CDR3 bases: TGTGCCAGCAGCTTCGTTCCGGGGGTAGATACGCAGTATTTT.

J is TRBJ2-4 and V is TRBV5-1; 8 nucleotides match TRBD2. With V trimmed by 1 base and J by 3 bases, 0 bases remained unmatched. The CDR3 runs 14 residues. Germline lookup yields CDR1 SGHRS and CDR2 YFSETQ. The CDR3 reads CASSLREGKNIQYF. CDR3 nucleotides: TGCGCCAGCAGCTTGCGGGAGGGCAAAAACATTCAGTACTTC.

The genes are TRBV7-2 and TRBJ2-1; TRBD2 might be the D (5 bases). Trimming shortened V by 3 bases and J by 9 bases, and 18 bases separated the two germline ends. This CDR3 has 15 residues. Germline CDR1 is SGHTA and CDR2 is FQGNSA. The CDR3 DNA is TGTGCCAGCAGCTTCCCCCGGACGGGAAACAGTGAGCAGTTCTTC. This gives the protein CASSFPRTGNSEQFF.

The chain has TRBV24-1 and TRBJ2-3; no definite D call. V was trimmed by 4 bases and J by 0 bases, leaving 13 bases between them. The CDR3 has 16 amino acids. Germline CDR1 is KGHDR and CDR2 is SFDVKD. The CDR3 DNA follows: TGTGCCACCAGTGAATCCGGCACCTCTAGCACAGATACGCAGTATTTT. Protein product: CATSESGTSSTDTQYF.

At least ten counts were recorded for this clonotype. The chain uses TRBV7-2 and TRBJ2-3, with D tentatively TRBD2 (6 bases). Germline loops: CDR1 SGHTA, CDR2 FQGNSA. The CDR3 covers 16 residues. V lost 2 bases to trimming and J lost 0 bases, with 12 bases between them. CDR3 nucleotide sequence: TGTGCCAGCAGCTTAAAGAGGGCGGGGAGCACAGATACGCAGTATTTT. Translation: CASSLKRAGSTDTQYF.

The chain links TRBV20-1 to TRBJ2-5; maybe TRBD2 (6 bases). CDR1 DFQATT and CDR2 SNEGSKA come from the germline V gene (reference sequence). The CDR3 loop spans 15 amino acids. Trimming shortened V by 0 bases and J by 1 base, and 12 bases separated the two germline ends. The CDR3 DNA is TGCAGTGCTAGAGAGTCTAGCGAGGTCCAAGAGACCCAGTACTTC. It encodes CSARESSEVQETQYF.

The CDR3: CSAPLADSTDTQYF. In nucleotides, the CDR3 is TGCAGTGCTCCCCTAGCGGACAGCACAGATACGCAGTATTTT. The rearrangement joins TRBV20-1 to TRBJ2-3; 7 nucleotides align to TRBD2. The CDR3 has 14 amino acids. CDR1 DFQATT and CDR2 SNEGSKA come from the germline V gene (reference sequence). With 5 bases clipped from V and 0 bases from J, the junction kept 5 bases outside the gene matches.

This clonotype was detected only a few times. The chain joins TRBV7-3 to TRBJ2-2, with TRBD1 as a possible D gene (5 bases). Per germline, CDR1 SGHTA and CDR2 FQGTGA. CDR3 length equals 15 residues. Trimming pared 4 bases from V and 0 bases from J, leaving 9 bases between. CDR3: CASSSQGPNTGELFF. CDR3 bases: TGTGCCAGCAGCTCTCAGGGTCCGAACACCGGGGAGCTGTTTTTT.

The sample holds a few counts of this clonotype. The chain employs TRBV12-3 or TRBV12-4 and TRBJ1-2; D is possibly TRBD1 (5 bases). The CDR3 runs 14 residues. V lost 5 bases and J 5 bases, leaving 15 bases between the germline ends. The CDR3 loop is CASSRDYRWYGYTF. The CDR3 region has the DNA TGTGCCAGCAGTCGGGACTACCGTTGGTATGGCTACACCTTC.

The genes are TRBV6-2 or TRBV6-3 and TRBJ1-5; maybe TRBD1 (5 bases). This CDR3 comprises 14 residues. Trimming took off 5 bases at V and 6 bases at J, with 14 bases between the two ends. Looked up from germline, CDR1 is MNHEY and CDR2 is SVGEGT. The CDR3 loop reads CASSTAWGGQPQHF. The DNA of the CDR3 is TGTGCCAGCAGTACCGCCTGGGGCGGTCAGCCCCAGCATTTT.

The rearrangement uses TRBV19 and TRBJ1-6, with D unclear. V gave up 6 bases and J gave up 7 bases, with 13 bases separating them. The CDR3 sequence is 14 residues long. Germline loops: CDR1 LNHDA, CDR2 SQIVND (reference sequence). The CDR3 here is CASRVRDGNSPLHF. In DNA, the CDR3 is TGTGCCAGTAGGGTCCGGGATGGAAATTCACCCCTCCACTTT.

V usage is TRBV20-1 and J usage is TRBJ2-5; D might be TRBD1 or TRBD2, each matching 5 bases. V was clipped by 4 bases and J by 4 bases, with 13 bases between them. Looked up from germline, CDR1 is DFQATT and CDR2 is SNEGSKA (reference sequence). The CDR3 contains 13 residues. The CDR3 here is CSANRDPTETQYF. The DNA for the CDR3 is TGCAGTGCTAACCGGGACCCTACAGAGACCCAGTACTTC.

About this clonotype: Its ends do not fully match the called genes, so a read error is possible. The chain has TRBV12-3 or TRBV12-4 and TRBJ2-3; either TRBD1 or TRBD2 may supply D (5 bases each). The CDR3 has 14 amino acids. CDR3 amino acids: CASSFGARADMQYF. DNA for the CDR3: TGTGCCAGCAGTTTCGGGGCCCGAGCAGATATGCAGTATTTT.

V and J are TRBV20-1 and TRBJ2-5; D perhaps matches TRBD1 (5 bases). The J call may be in error: the DNA end matches TRBJ2-7 better. Germline CDR1 DFQATT, CDR2 SNEGSKA (reference sequence). This CDR3 comprises 14 residues. CDR3 in amino acids: CSAYSGKASDEQYF. CDR3 coding DNA: TGCAGTGCTTATTCAGGGAAAGCTAGTGACGAGCAGTACTTC.

This chain uses TRBV20-1 with TRBJ1-5; D gene unclear. V was pared by 2 bases and J by 3 bases, with 14 bases between. The CDR3 is 15 residues long. Per the germline V gene, CDR1 is DFQATT and CDR2 is SNEGSKA (reference sequence). CDR3 sequence: CSARRRVGNNQPQHF. The CDR3 nucleotides read TGCAGTGCTAGAAGGCGGGTAGGAAACAATCAGCCCCAGCATTTT.

This chain joins TRBV12-3 or TRBV12-4 and TRBJ2-1; D gene ambiguous. The V end was cut by 6 bases, the J end by 10 bases, with 19 bases between. The CDR3 totals 14 residues. The CDR3 nucleotides read TGTGCCAGCAGATACTTAATTGGAGTCGGAGAGCAGTTCTTC. This translates into CASRYLIGVGEQFF.